Detailed here is one T cell receptor (beta chain). An end of the junction differs from the germline gene, which may be a read error. Germline CDR1 and CDR2: SSHAT and FNYEAQ (reference sequence). This CDR3 comprises 14 residues. This specimen comes from a study of blood T cells in healthy people across ages. The use of a sample-barcoded 5' primer and a J-beta primer mix characterized a second PCR of roughly 7 to 11 cycles. TCRdb passed the 5' RACE reads through MiXCR, listing each CDR3 protein once. The table lists over a million distinct CDR3 sequences, 25% of them singletons, with approximately 0.79% in the top ten. These same data were also listed under a study on T cells of mothers and their children. From that second work: More than five children and their three healthy Caucasian mothers were the donors. A primer called M1S, used in the second PCR, added sample barcodes and 2-4 random nucleotides. A slight, non-significant increase in overlap was found for related mother-child pairs relative to unrelated pairs. No T cell clones of persistent microchimeric origin were detected.

The sample comprised blood. The chain carries TRBV7-7 and TRBJ2-1; tentatively, D is TRBD1 (5 bases). The J call may be mistaken, given a closer DNA end match to TRBJ2-7. The sequence was collected from a girl aged 2 to 10 in good health. The CDR3 reads CASSLNAGRAEQYF. In DNA, the CDR3 is TGTGCTAGCAGCTTAAACGCAGGCAGGGCCGAGCAGTACTTC.